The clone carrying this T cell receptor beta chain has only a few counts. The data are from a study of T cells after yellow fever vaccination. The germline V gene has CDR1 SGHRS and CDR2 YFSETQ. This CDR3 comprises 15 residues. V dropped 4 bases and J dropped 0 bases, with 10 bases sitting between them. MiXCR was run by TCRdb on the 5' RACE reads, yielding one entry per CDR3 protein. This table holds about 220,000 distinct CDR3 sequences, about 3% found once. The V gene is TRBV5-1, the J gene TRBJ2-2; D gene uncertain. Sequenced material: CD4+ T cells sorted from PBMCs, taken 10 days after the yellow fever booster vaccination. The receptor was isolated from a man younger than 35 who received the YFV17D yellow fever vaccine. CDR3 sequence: CASSRVASNTGELFF. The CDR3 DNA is TGCGCCAGCAGCCGTGTGGCTTCGAACACCGGGGAGCTGTTTTTT. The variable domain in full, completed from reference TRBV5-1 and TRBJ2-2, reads KAGVTQTPRYLIKTRGQQVTLSCSPISGHRSVSWYQQTPGQGLQFLFEYFSETQRNKGNFPGRFSGRQFSNSRSEMNVSTLELGDSALYLCASSRVASNTGELFFGEGSRLTVL.